The clone carrying this T cell receptor (beta chain) was recorded at least ten times. V lost 0 bases and J lost 0, with 10 bases in between. This CDR3 spans 16 amino acids. In germline, CDR1 is SGHDT, CDR2 YYEEEE. A single record per CDR3 protein comes from TCRdb applying MiXCR to the 5' RACE reads. The sample contains tens of thousands of distinct CDR3 sequences, more than 10% of which appear only once. This entry is derived from a study of neurological immune-mediated disorders. Time point reported: longitudinal time-point 2. This clonotype was sampled from a woman aged 40 to 50 in good health. The sample consisted of PBMCs. The chain has TRBV5-6 and TRBJ2-1; D unclear. The CDR3 reads CASSLAVSSSYNEQFF. The CDR3 DNA is TGTGCCAGCAGCTTGGCCGTGTCGAGCTCCTACAATGAGCAGTTCTTC.